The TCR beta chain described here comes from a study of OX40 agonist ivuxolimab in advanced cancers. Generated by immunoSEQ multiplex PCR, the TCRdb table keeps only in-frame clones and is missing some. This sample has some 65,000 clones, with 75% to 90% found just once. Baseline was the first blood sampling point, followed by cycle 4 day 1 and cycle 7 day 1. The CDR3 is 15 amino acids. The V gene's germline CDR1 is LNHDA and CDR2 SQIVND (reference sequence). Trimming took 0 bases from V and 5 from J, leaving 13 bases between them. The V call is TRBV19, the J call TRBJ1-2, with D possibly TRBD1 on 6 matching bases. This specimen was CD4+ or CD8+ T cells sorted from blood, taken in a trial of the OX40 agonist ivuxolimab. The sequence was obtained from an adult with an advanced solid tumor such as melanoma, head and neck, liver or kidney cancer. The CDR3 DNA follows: TGTGCCAGTAGTATAGATGACGGGACACAATATGGCTACACCTTC. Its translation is CASSIDDGTQYGYTF.